This TCR beta chain was recovered during a study of blood T cell repertoires in COVID-19. Study-wide background: The cDNA or gDNA used as material had been derived from T cells, B-cell-depleted T cells, or PBMCs.

Germline assignment: CDR1 SGHDN and CDR2 FVKESK. The V and J ends lost 4 bases and 4 bases, in that order; junction bases with no gene match: 9. The CDR3 runs 15 residues. Original analysis: Estimation of nucleated cell counts relied on the amplification of reference gene primers. The assay was immunoSEQ multiplex PCR, and TCRdb's table has in-frame clones only and misses some. V, J and clone size reflect that table, while D and trimming were determined from the DNA. The sample lists around 400,000 clones, nearly 90% occurring once. Material for sequencing was PBMCs or T cells enriched from blood (not recorded which). The source of this sequence is a woman younger than 35 who had been exposed to COVID-19. The chain combines TRBV14 with TRBJ1-2; 7 bases are shared with TRBD1. CDR3 in amino acids: CASSRRGSVLYGYTF. In DNA form, the CDR3 reads TGTGCCAGCAGCCGCAGGGGGTCGGTCCTCTATGGCTACACCTTC.